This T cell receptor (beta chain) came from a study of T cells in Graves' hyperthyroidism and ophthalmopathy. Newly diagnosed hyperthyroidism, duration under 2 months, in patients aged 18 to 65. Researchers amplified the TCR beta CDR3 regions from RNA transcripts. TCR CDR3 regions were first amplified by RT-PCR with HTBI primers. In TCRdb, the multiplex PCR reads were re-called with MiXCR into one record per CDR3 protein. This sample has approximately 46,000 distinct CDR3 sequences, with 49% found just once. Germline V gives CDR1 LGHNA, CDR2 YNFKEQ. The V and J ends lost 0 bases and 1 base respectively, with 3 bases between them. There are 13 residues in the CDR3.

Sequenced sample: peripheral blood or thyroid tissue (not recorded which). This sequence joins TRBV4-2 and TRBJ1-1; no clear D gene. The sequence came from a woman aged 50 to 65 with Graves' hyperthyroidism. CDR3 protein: CASSQDGNTEAFF. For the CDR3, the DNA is TGTGCCAGCAGCCAAGACGGGAACACTGAAGCTTTCTTT.